One sample yielded the 18 T cell receptor beta chains listed below, sequenced in a study of blood T cell repertoires in COVID-19. Repertoires were generated with immunoSEQ multiplex PCR, while TCRdb's copy carries only in-frame clones and drops some. The table includes more than 200,000 clones, around 85% detected once. Sequencing was done on a sample of peripheral blood. The receptor source for this set is a woman aged 80 or over with acute or convalescent COVID-19.

This chain uses TRBV5-4 with TRBJ2-1; possibly TRBD2 for D (6 bases). Trimming cost V 3 bases and J 6 bases, with 16 bases left between them. Germline CDR1 is SGHNT and CDR2 is YYREEE (reference sequence). This CDR3 is 15 amino acids long. The chain's CDR3 is CASSSSTSWGNEQFF. In DNA, the CDR3 is TGTGCCAGCAGCTCTTCGACTAGTTGGGGCAATGAGCAGTTCTTC.

This chain connects TRBV28 to TRBJ1-3; D gene ambiguous. With 2 bases removed from V and 4 bases from J, the gap between germline ends came to 9 bases. CDR3 length: 14 residues. CDR1 is MDHEN and CDR2 is SYDVKM in the germline V gene. The CDR3: CASSLAYSGNTIYF. Written as DNA, the CDR3 is TGTGCCAGCAGTTTAGCTTACTCAGGAAACACCATATATTTT.

This chain links TRBV2 with TRBJ1-1; D is unclear. V was trimmed by 5 bases and J by 6 bases, leaving 10 bases between them. The CDR3 is made up of 12 amino acids. Germline values: CDR1 SNHLY, CDR2 FYNNEI. Written as DNA, the CDR3 is TGTGCCAGCAGTACCTCGACACCTGAAGCTTTCTTT. Protein sequence: CASSTSTPEAFF.

In this sample, this clone turned up once. The chain links TRBV14 to TRBJ1-1; D gene ambiguous. The CDR3 covers 13 residues. Germline lookup yields CDR1 SGHDN and CDR2 FVKESK. V was clipped by 2 bases and J by 2 bases, with 6 bases between them. The CDR3 region is CASSQSVNTEAFF. The CDR3 DNA reads TGTGCCAGCAGCCAATCCGTCAACACTGAAGCTTTCTTT.

The genes are TRBV5-1 and TRBJ1-1; D unclear. The CDR3 contains 15 residues. Germline CDR1 and CDR2: SGHRS and YFSETQ. The germline V and J ends were trimmed by 1 base and 3 bases, with 13 bases remaining between them. CDR3 in DNA: TGCGCCAGCAGCTTGAGGACGGGAAAGGACACTGAAGCTTTCTTT. This gives the protein CASSLRTGKDTEAFF. Full variable domain (outside the CDR3, taken from reference TRBV5-1 and TRBJ1-1): KAGVTQTPRYLIKTRGQQVTLSCSPISGHRSVSWYQQTPGQGLQFLFEYFSETQRNKGNFPGRFSGRQFSNSRSEMNVSTLELGDSALYLCASSLRTGKDTEAFFGQGTRLTVV.

The V gene is TRBV5-1, the J gene TRBJ1-2; D uncertain. Trimming pared 4 bases from V and 14 bases from J, leaving 21 bases between. The V gene's germline CDR1 is SGHRS and CDR2 YFSETQ. The CDR3 extends over 13 amino acids. CDR3 in amino acids: CASSANLFDGATF. The CDR3 coding sequence is TGCGCCAGCAGCGCTAACCTTTTTGACGGAGCAACCTTC.

The rearrangement uses TRBV6-1 and TRBJ1-6, with TRBD1 matching 7 bases. V shed 3 bases, J shed 10 bases, and the junction held 9 bases outside the gene matches. This CDR3 has 15 amino acids. CDR1 is MNHNS, CDR2 SASEGT, per germline. The CDR3 is CASSDDTGANSPLHF. CDR3 nucleotide sequence: TGTGCCAGCAGTGACGACACAGGGGCTAACTCACCCCTCCACTTT.

The CDR3 is CASARGARETQYF. The CDR3 nucleotides are TGTGCCAGTGCACGTGGGGCTAGGGAGACCCAGTACTTC. The chain employs TRBV19 and TRBJ2-5; tentatively, D is TRBD1 (5 bases). CDR3 length equals 13 residues. Deletions cut 8 bases from V and 5 bases from J, with 15 bases between. CDR1 and CDR2 (germline): LNHDA, SQIVND (reference sequence).

This clone was detected only once. V and J are TRBV28 and TRBJ1-1; D gene uncertain. Per the germline V gene, CDR1 is MDHEN and CDR2 is SYDVKM. V lost 5 bases and J 0 bases, leaving 10 bases between the germline ends. This CDR3 has 14 amino acids. The CDR3 here is CASSRSLMNTEAFF. The DNA for the CDR3 is TGTGCCAGCAGTCGGTCCCTGATGAACACTGAAGCTTTCTTT. Drawing the rest from reference TRBV28 and TRBJ1-1, the complete variable domain is DVKVTQSSRYLVKRTGEKVFLECVQDMDHENMFWYRQDPGLGLRLIYFSYDVKMKEKGDIPEGYSVSREKKERFSLILESASTNQTSMYLCASSRSLMNTEAFFGQGTRLTVV.

The sample holds one count of this clone. The gene calls are TRBV10-3 and TRBJ1-1, with TRBD1 matching over 7 bases. Trimming cost V 4 bases and J 11 bases; bases outside gene matches: 13. This CDR3 is 14 amino acids long. The germline gives CDR1 ENHRY, CDR2 SYGVKD. The CDR3 is CAISAHTGVVEAFF. CDR3 bases: TGTGCCATCAGTGCCCACACAGGGGTGGTAGAGGCTTTCTTT.

The rearrangement uses TRBV11-1 and TRBJ2-7; 8 positions agree with TRBD2. Germline V CDR1 and CDR2: SGHAT, FQDESV (reference sequence). The CDR3 length is 15 residues. Trimming at V came to 1 base and at J to 3 bases, leaving 5 bases not matched to a gene. The CDR3 coding sequence is TGTGCCAGCAGCTTAGAACTAGCGGTGAGCTACGAGCAGTACTTC. Translating it yields CASSLELAVSYEQYF. The full variable domain, completed using reference TRBV11-1 and TRBJ2-7, is EAEVAQSPRYKITEKSQAVAFWCDPISGHATLYWYRQILGQGPELLVQFQDESVVDDSQLPKDRFSAERLKGVDSTLKIQPAELGDSAMYLCASSLELAVSYEQYFGPGTRLTVT.

The J gene is TRBJ2-5, the V gene TRBV19; possible D gene TRBD1, 5 bases. This CDR3 spans 13 amino acids. Germline values: CDR1 LNHDA, CDR2 SQIVND (reference sequence). V lost 4 bases to trimming and J lost 3 bases, with 9 bases between them. CDR3 protein: CASSTDSEETQYF. In DNA form, the CDR3 reads TGTGCCAGTAGTACCGACAGCGAAGAGACCCAGTACTTC.

The chain couples TRBV7-2 to TRBJ1-6; TRBD1 aligns across 7 bases. The trim removed 5 bases at V and 9 bases at J, leaving 16 bases unmatched. Germline values: CDR1 SGHTA, CDR2 FQGNSA. The CDR3 has 17 residues. In DNA form, the CDR3 reads TGTGCCAGCAGCCTCTTCTTGACAGGGACAATATTTTCACCCCTCCACTTT. The encoded protein is CASSLFLTGTIFSPLHF.

J is TRBJ1-4 and V is TRBV28, with D uncertain. V lost 6 bases to trimming and J lost 4 bases, with 15 bases between them. Germline V gene sequence: CDR1 MDHEN, CDR2 SYDVKM. This CDR3 has 15 residues. The CDR3 protein is CASRYRGKGNEKLFF. Written as DNA, the CDR3 is TGTGCCAGCAGGTACCGAGGGAAGGGTAATGAAAAACTGTTTTTT.

CDR3 amino acids: CASSFQVSSYNEQFF. CDR3 bases: TGCGCCAGCAGCTTCCAGGTTAGCTCCTACAATGAGCAGTTCTTC. The J gene is TRBJ2-1, the V gene TRBV5-1, with unresolved D. The CDR3 sequence is 15 residues long. V was clipped by 2 bases and J by 0 bases, with 9 bases between them. Germline V CDR1 and CDR2: SGHRS, YFSETQ.

This clone was counted a single time. V gene TRBV30 combines with J gene TRBJ1-3, with D perhaps matching TRBD1 (5 bases). Germline CDR1 GTSNPN, CDR2 SVGIG (reference sequence). There are 14 residues in the CDR3. V was shortened by 3 bases and J by 3 bases, with 12 bases between the two germline ends. In nucleotides, the CDR3 is TGTGCCTGGAGCCTGGACATAAGTGGAAACACCATATATTTT. This codes for CAWSLDISGNTIYF.

V is TRBV7-3 and J is TRBJ2-2; 7 bases match TRBD1. CDR1 SGHTA and CDR2 FQGTGA come from the germline V gene. V lost 1 base to trimming and J lost 4 bases; unmatched junction nucleotides: 9. The CDR3 totals 17 residues. The CDR3, as DNA: TGTGCCAGCAGCTTAAATAGGGACAGCGCCTCCACCGGGGAGCTGTTTTTT. Amino acid sequence: CASSLNRDSASTGELFF.

The gene calls are TRBV15 and TRBJ1-2; D perhaps matches TRBD1 (6 bases). V was trimmed by 0 bases and J by 4 bases, leaving 12 bases between them. The CDR3 runs to 15 residues. Germline CDR1 reads LNHNV; CDR2 reads YYDKDF (reference sequence). CDR3 protein: CATSREAGAFYGYTF. CDR3 bases: TGTGCCACCAGCAGAGAGGCAGGGGCCTTCTATGGCTACACCTTC.